This TCR beta chain was captured in a study of immune evolution from preneoplasia to lung adenocarcinoma. Macro-dissection enriched premalignant or tumor cells before nucleic acid extraction. V was clipped by 3 bases and J by 2 bases; unmatched bases: 7. Per the germline V gene, CDR1 is LGHNT and CDR2 is FRNRAP. This CDR3 comprises 15 residues. TCRdb's table, derived via immunoSEQ multiplex PCR, lists solely in-frame clones and lacks some. The table records 15,000 or so clones, more than 75% of them present only once. Input material: FFPE minimally invasive lung adenocarcinoma tissue. This sequence joins TRBV12-5 and TRBJ2-7; the match to TRBD2 covers 7 bases. The origin of this receptor is a person aged 60-79 years with lung adenocarcinoma. CDR3 protein: CASGLYAGDAYEQYF. DNA of the CDR3: TGTGCTAGTGGTTTATATGCGGGAGACGCCTACGAGCAGTACTTC.